Listed below are T cell receptor beta chains from one sample, sequenced in a study of CD8+ T cells in alopecia areata. The protocol was immunoSEQ multiplex PCR, while the TCRdb copy is restricted to in-frame clones and leaves out a portion. This table has roughly 110,000 clones, about three fifths appearing once. The sample in question was CD8+ T cells sorted from blood, obtained at week 24, from a patient treated with tofacitinib. Receptor source: a human donor with alopecia areata. CDR3s include the opening cysteine and the closing phenylalanine or tryptophan. D genes are given only for firm matches. Some rows have no size entry. The others give once, few or many, or a class for an expanded clone.

j_gene | d_gene | abundance | v_gene | CDR3aa | CDR3nt
TRBJ1-6 | TRBD1 | . | TRBV28 | CASSPFWTGDNSPLHF | TGTGCCAGCAGCCCATTTTGGACAGGGGATAATTCACCCCTCCACTTT
TRBJ1-2 | . | . | TRBV9 | CASTPVPPGDTF | TGTGCCAGCACCCCGGTCCCCCCGGGAGACACCTTC
TRBJ2-5 | TRBD1 | . | TRBV2 | CASTAQTGTETQYF | TGTGCCAGCACCGCCCAGACAGGGACAGAGACCCAGTACTTC
TRBJ2-7 | . | few | TRBV29-1 | CSVVTVHEQYF | TGCAGCGTTGTGACAGTCCACGAGCAGTACTTC
TRBJ1-1 | . | once | TRBV4-1 | CASSQAGIMGTEAFF | TGCGCCAGCAGCCAGGCCGGGATTATGGGGACTGAAGCTTTCTTT
TRBJ1-1 | . | few | TRBV18 | CASSPGHNTEAFF | TGTGCCAGCTCACCAGGGCATAACACTGAAGCTTTCTTT
TRBJ2-2 | . | few | TRBV15 | CATSRGGGTGELFF | TGTGCCACCAGCAGAGGTGGGGGGACCGGGGAGCTGTTTTTT
TRBJ2-1 | TRBD2 | few | TRBV4-1 | CASSQDQETSGGDEQFF | TGCGCCAGCAGCCAAGATCAAGAGACTAGCGGGGGTGATGAGCAGTTCTTC
TRBJ2-3 | TRBD2 | . | TRBV10-3 | CAIFRGGSSTDTQYF | TGTGCCATCTTTCGGGGGGGCTCTAGCACAGATACGCAGTATTTT
TRBJ1-4 | . | . | TRBV25-1 | CATVSFTNEKLFF | TGTGCCACCGTGTCTTTTACTAATGAAAAACTGTTTTTT
TRBJ2-3 | TRBD1 | . | TRBV2 | CASSELTGSYTDTQYF | TGTGCCAGCAGTGAACTGACAGGGAGTTATACAGATACGCAGTATTTT
TRBJ2-3 | TRBD2 | . | TRBV5-6 | CASSLGLAGDNTQYF | TGTGCCAGCAGCTTGGGACTAGCGGGAGACAATACGCAGTATTTT
TRBJ1-5 | . | . | TRBV19 | CASSILRGNNQPQHF | TGTGCCAGTAGTATTCTCCGGGGGAACAATCAGCCCCAGCATTTT
TRBJ2-5 | . | . | TRBV27 | CASSVKGVWQETQYF | TGTGCCAGCAGTGTAAAGGGGGTTTGGCAAGAGACCCAGTACTTC
TRBJ1-1 | TRBD1 | . | TRBV29-1 | CSVEYWTGVNTEAFF | TGCAGCGTTGAGTATTGGACAGGGGTGAACACTGAAGCTTTCTTT